This T cell receptor (beta chain) comes out of a study of blood T cells in healthy people across ages. Study observations and caveats: Unsorted PBMCs prevented conclusive naive versus antigen-experienced comparison. Higher diversity and more naive CD4+ cells were features of long-lived donors, compared to aged donors. Significant beta diversity loss was already apparent by age 40, declining roughly linearly.

PCR was performed a second time for about 7 to 11 cycles using a sample-barcoded 5' primer and a J-beta primer mix. TCRdb re-analysed the 5' RACE reads in MiXCR, keeping a single row per CDR3 protein. The sample lists more than 1,400,000 distinct CDR3 sequences; 42% were seen once. Note on this clonotype: Its specificity is unknown.

Sequencing used blood. The receptor was isolated from a woman aged 18-30 years in good health.

The CDR3 here is CASSFGVRGYEQYF. The CDR3 DNA follows: TGTGCCAGCAGTTTCGGGGTCAGGGGCTACGAGCAGTACTTC. The chain combines TRBV28 with TRBJ2-7; possible D gene TRBD1, 6 bases. The germline CDR1 and CDR2 sequences are MDHEN and SYDVKM. The germline V and J ends were trimmed by 3 bases and 3 bases, with 12 bases remaining between them. This CDR3 has 14 residues.